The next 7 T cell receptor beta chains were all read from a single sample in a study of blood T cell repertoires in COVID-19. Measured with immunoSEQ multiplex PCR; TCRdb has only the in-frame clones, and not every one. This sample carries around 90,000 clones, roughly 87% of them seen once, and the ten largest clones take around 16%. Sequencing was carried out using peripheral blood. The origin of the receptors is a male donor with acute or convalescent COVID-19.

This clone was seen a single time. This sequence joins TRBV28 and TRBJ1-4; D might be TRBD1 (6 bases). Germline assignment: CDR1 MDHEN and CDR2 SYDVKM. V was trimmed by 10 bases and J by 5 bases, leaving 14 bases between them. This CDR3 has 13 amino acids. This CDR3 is CATLRGRNEKLFF. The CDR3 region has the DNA TGTGCCACCCTCAGGGGTCGGAATGAAAAACTGTTTTTT.

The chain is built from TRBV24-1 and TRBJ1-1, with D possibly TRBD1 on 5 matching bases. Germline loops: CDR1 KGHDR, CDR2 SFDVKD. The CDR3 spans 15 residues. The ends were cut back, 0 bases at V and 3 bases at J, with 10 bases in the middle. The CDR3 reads CATSDLRAGYTEAFF. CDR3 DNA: TGTGCCACCAGTGATTTGAGGGCAGGGTACACTGAAGCTTTCTTT.

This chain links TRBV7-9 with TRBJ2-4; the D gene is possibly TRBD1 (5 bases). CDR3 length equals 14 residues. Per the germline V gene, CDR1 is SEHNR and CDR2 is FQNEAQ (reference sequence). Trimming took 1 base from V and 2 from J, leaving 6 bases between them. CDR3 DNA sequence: TGTGCCAGCAGCTTAGAGGGGCCCAAAAACATTCAGTACTTC. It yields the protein CASSLEGPKNIQYF.

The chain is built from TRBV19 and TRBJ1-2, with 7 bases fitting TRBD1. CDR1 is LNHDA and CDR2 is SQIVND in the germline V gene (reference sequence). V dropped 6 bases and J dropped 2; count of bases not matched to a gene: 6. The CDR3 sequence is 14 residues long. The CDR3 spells CASSDTGVNYGYTF. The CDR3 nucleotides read TGTGCCAGTAGCGATACAGGGGTCAACTATGGCTACACCTTC.

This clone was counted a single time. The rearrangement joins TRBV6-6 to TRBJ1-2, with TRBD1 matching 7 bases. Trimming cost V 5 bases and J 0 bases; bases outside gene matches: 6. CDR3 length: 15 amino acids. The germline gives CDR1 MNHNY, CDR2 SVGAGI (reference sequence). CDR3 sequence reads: CASSPGQETNYGYTF. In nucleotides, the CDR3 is TGTGCCAGCAGTCCTGGACAGGAGACTAACTATGGCTACACCTTC.

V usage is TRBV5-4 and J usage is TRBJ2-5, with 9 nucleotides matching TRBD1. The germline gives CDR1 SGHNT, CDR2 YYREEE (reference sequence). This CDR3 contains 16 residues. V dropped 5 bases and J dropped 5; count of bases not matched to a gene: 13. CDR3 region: CASRRQGVIGPETQYF. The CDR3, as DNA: TGTGCCAGCAGACGACAGGGGGTTATTGGGCCCGAGACCCAGTACTTC.

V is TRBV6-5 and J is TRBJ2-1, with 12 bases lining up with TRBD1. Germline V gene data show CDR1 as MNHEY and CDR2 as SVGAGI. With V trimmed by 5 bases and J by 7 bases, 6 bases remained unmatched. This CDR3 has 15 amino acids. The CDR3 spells CASSRDRGHQNEQFF. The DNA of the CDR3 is TGTGCCAGCAGTCGGGACAGGGGGCATCAGAATGAGCAGTTCTTC.